This TCR beta chain comes out of a study of T cells in localized non-small cell lung cancer. Findings and caveats of the study: Median roughly 57 top-100 tumor clones were shared with paired adjacent lung.

This CDR3 has 15 residues. V trimming: 5 bases; J trimming: 5 bases; junction bases outside the gene matches: 7. The germline V gene has CDR1 ENHRY and CDR2 SYGVKD. Produced via immunoSEQ multiplex PCR; TCRdb's table is partial and in-frame only. The table has 35,000 to 50,000 clones, 90% to 95% seen once. Concerning this clone itself: The antigen is not known.

The receptor was isolated from a woman aged 35-70 years with stage II lung adenocarcinoma. The chain uses TRBV10-3 and TRBJ2-3; the match to TRBD2 covers 10 bases. Source: PBMCs, taken before any cancer treatment. The CDR3 region has the DNA TGTGCCATCAGTCGGACTAGCGGTACCCTAGATACGCAGTATTTT. This encodes CAISRTSGTLDTQYF.